This T cell receptor (beta chain) was captured in a study of Ad26.COV2.S vaccination and SARS-CoV-2 variants. Study in general: Recipients of Ad26.COV2.S got it intramuscularly, once or twice 56 days apart. Findings of the study overall: Vaccinees and placebo recipients showed similar non-spike TCR breadth. Substantial breadth in spike-specific CD8+ and CD4+ T cell responses was reportedly seen after vaccination.

TCRdb keeps only in-frame clones here, not all; method: immunoSEQ multiplex PCR. The table has hundreds of thousands of clones, roughly 85% seen once. This clone was observed once. Its antigen is unknown. The treatment was: about 20 received Ad26.COV2.S at low or high dose, single or two shots; roughly five received placebo; per-sample allocation not given. Samples were taken on day 63 after the first vaccine or placebo injection. The TCR originated in a person between 18 and 59 years old who received the Ad26.COV2.S COVID-19 vaccine or a placebo. Source: peripheral blood, taken in a trial of Ad26.COV2.S vaccine versus placebo.

CDR3 sequence (DNA): TGTGCCAGCAGCTGGGGACGGCGGGTCAACGGGGAGCTGTTTTTT. Translating gives CASSWGRRVNGELFF. The V and J genes are TRBV27 and TRBJ2-2; D may match TRBD1 or TRBD2 (5 bases each). Germline loops: CDR1 MNHEY, CDR2 SMNVEV (reference sequence). This CDR3 has 15 amino acids. V lost 6 bases to trimming and J lost 7 bases, with 18 bases between them.